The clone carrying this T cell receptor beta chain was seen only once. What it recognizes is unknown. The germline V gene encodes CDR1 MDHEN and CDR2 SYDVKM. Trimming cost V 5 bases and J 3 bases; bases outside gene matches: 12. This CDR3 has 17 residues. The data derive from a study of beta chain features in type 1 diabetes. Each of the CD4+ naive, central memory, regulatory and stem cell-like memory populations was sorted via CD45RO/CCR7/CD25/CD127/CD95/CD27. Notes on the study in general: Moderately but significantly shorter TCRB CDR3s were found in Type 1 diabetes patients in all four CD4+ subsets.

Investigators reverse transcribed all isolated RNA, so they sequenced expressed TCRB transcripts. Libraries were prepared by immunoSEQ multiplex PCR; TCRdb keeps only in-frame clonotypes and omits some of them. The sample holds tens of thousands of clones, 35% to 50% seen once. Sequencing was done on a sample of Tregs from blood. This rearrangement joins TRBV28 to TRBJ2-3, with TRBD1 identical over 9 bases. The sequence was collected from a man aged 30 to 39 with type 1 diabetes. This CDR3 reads CASSPLKWDRATDTQYF. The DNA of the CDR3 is TGTGCCAGCAGTCCCCTAAAGTGGGACAGGGCAACAGATACGCAGTATTTT.